A single sample is the source of the 28 T cell receptor beta chains below, sequenced in a study of identical twins. TCRdb reanalysed the 5' RACE reads using MiXCR and keeps one entry per CDR3 protein. The profile covers about 150,000 distinct CDR3 sequences, with roughly 3.3% appearing a single time and more than 7% taken by the ten largest. Sequenced: memory T cells sorted from blood. The receptors here all came from a young man in good health.

Concerning this clonotype: It is unclear where the CDR3 begins or ends on the DNA, so no DNA is shown, and the CDR3 is as TCRdb lists it. The V and J genes are TRBV20-1 and TRBJ2-3; TRBD1 is the table's D call, not checked against the DNA. Germline loops: CDR1 DFQATT, CDR2 SNEGSKA (reference sequence). The CDR3 spans 17 residues, counting both ends. The CDR3 sequence is CSARTFGATGSGDTQYF.

This clonotype has at least ten counts. The chain employs TRBV29-1 and TRBJ2-1, with 8 positions matching TRBD2. The CDR3 loop spans 14 amino acids. CDR1 is SQVTM and CDR2 is ANQGSEA in the germline V gene. V was pared by 7 bases and J by 8 bases, with 13 bases of the junction left unmatched. The CDR3 DNA is TGCAGCGCCCGAAGCGGGGGTTTTAGGGATGAGCAGTTCTTC. Amino acids: CSARSGGFRDEQFF.

This clonotype was detected ten times or more. The J gene is TRBJ1-3, the V gene TRBV29-1, with a possible D match to TRBD1 (6 bases). Germline CDR1 is SQVTM and CDR2 is ANQGSEA. The CDR3 length is 15 residues. V was clipped by 4 bases and J by 0 bases, with 13 bases between them. The CDR3 DNA reads as TGCAGCGTTGTGGAAGGGGGTGGCTCTGGAAACACCATATATTTT. It is translated as CSVVEGGGSGNTIYF.

In this sample, this clonotype turned up many times. Its ends do not fully match the called genes, so a read error is possible. The J gene is TRBJ1-4, the V gene TRBV20-1; TRBD1 agrees at 7 bases. Germline CDR1 is DFQATT and CDR2 is SNEGSKA (reference sequence). The CDR3 loop spans 18 amino acids. The DNA of the CDR3 is TGCAGTGCAAGAGATCTCCGGGCAGGGGGTAGCCCCACAGAAAAACTGTTTTTT. It encodes CSARDLRAGGSPTEKLFF.

This clonotype was seen many times. The V and J genes are TRBV5-6 and TRBJ2-2, with TRBD2 as a possible D gene (5 bases). CDR3 size: 15 residues. Trimming left V 1 base short and J 1 base short, with 8 bases between. From germline, CDR1 is SGHDT and CDR2 YYEEEE. CDR3 protein: CASSLYGKNTGELFF. The CDR3 bases are TGTGCCAGCAGCTTGTACGGGAAGAACACCGGGGAGCTGTTTTTT. Combining the CDR3 with reference TRBV5-6 and TRBJ2-2 gives the whole variable domain DAGVTQSPTHLIKTRGQQVTLRCSPKSGHDTVSWYQQALGQGPQFIFQYYEEEERQRGNFPDRFSGHQFPNYSSELNVNALLLGDSALYLCASSLYGKNTGELFFGEGSRLTVL.

This clonotype has at least ten counts. CDR3 amino acids: CSVVEYGGRRGTGELFF. DNA of the CDR3: TGCAGCGTTGTTGAGTATGGGGGGAGGCGAGGCACCGGGGAGCTGTTTTTT. The gene calls are TRBV29-1 and TRBJ2-2, with D possibly matching TRBD2 (6 bases). V lost 4 bases and J 4 bases, leaving 22 bases between the germline ends. The germline CDR1 and CDR2 sequences are SQVTM and ANQGSEA. The CDR3 extends over 17 amino acids.

This clonotype was seen ten or more times. The chain carries TRBV7-9 and TRBJ2-5; D might be TRBD1 (5 bases). Germline values: CDR1 SEHNR, CDR2 FQNEAQ (reference sequence). V dropped 6 bases and J dropped 1 base, with 15 bases sitting between them. The CDR3 length is 15 residues. CDR3 in amino acids: CASRKNRHAQETQYF. The CDR3 region has the DNA TGTGCCAGCAGAAAGAACAGGCACGCCCAAGAGACCCAGTACTTC.

In its sample, this clonotype was seen many times. V and J are TRBV5-5 and TRBJ1-1, with D unresolved. CDR3 length: 15 residues. Trimming took off 3 bases at V and 2 bases at J, with 14 bases between the two ends. Germline V gene lookup returns CDR1 SGHKS and CDR2 YYEKEE (reference sequence). The CDR3 reads CASSWGEGANTEAFF. The CDR3 coding sequence is TGTGCCAGCAGCTGGGGAGAGGGAGCTAACACTGAAGCTTTCTTT.

The chain joins TRBV21-1 to TRBJ2-7; the tabulated D call, TRBD1, remains unverified against the DNA. TRBV21-1 is designated a pseudogene. CDR3 length equals 14 residues. Written as DNA, the CDR3 is TGTGCCAGCAGCAAAGATCCAGGCGCGGTCGAGCAGTACGTC. It encodes CASSKDPGAVEQYV.

There are many counts of this clonotype. The CDR3: CASSPAEAFSGNTIYF. The CDR3 nucleotides are TGTGCCAGCAGCCCGGCAGAAGCCTTCTCTGGAAACACCATATATTTT. This chain joins TRBV7-8 and TRBJ1-3; no reliable D call. The CDR3 length is 16 residues. V dropped 5 bases and J dropped 0 bases, with 14 bases sitting between them. CDR1 and CDR2 (germline): SGHVS, FQNEAQ.

This clonotype appeared many times. The V gene is TRBV5-1, the J gene TRBJ2-7; D remains ambiguous. This CDR3 has 10 residues. CDR1 SGHRS and CDR2 YFSETQ come from the germline V gene. The V and J ends lost 7 bases and 6 bases respectively, with 8 bases between them. The CDR3 nucleotides read TGCGCCAGCCCCCCTGGCGAGCAGTACGTC. This encodes CASPPGEQYV.

This clonotype was counted at least ten times. V is TRBV7-2 and J is TRBJ2-5; D gene unclear. The ends were cut back, 5 bases at V and 2 bases at J, with 6 bases in the middle. From germline, CDR1 is SGHTA and CDR2 FQGNSA. The CDR3 contains 12 residues. This CDR3 is CASSPTQETQYF. Written as DNA, the CDR3 is TGTGCCAGCAGCCCTACACAAGAGACCCAGTACTTC.

There are many counts of this clonotype. The V call is TRBV19, the J call TRBJ2-3, with TRBD1 as a possible D gene (5 bases). CDR3 length: 15 amino acids. Germline V gene sequence: CDR1 LNHDA, CDR2 SQIVND (reference sequence). V shed 6 bases and J shed 7 bases, with 20 bases lying between them. DNA for the CDR3: TGTGCCAGTAGCCGAGCAGGGCTTGCCTCAAATACGCAGTATTTT. Its translation is CASSRAGLASNTQYF. Based on the CDR3 plus reference TRBV19 and TRBJ2-3, the full variable domain is DGGITQSPKYLFRKEGQNVTLSCEQNLNHDAMYWYRQDPGQGLRLIYYSQIVNDFQKGDIAEGYSVSREKKESFPLTVTSAQKNPTAFYLCASSRAGLASNTQYFGPGTRLTVL.

V is TRBV10-3 and J is TRBJ2-5; TRBD1 agrees at 10 bases. The CDR3 contains 15 residues. Trimming cost V 0 bases and J 3 bases; bases outside gene matches: 1. The germline gives CDR1 ENHRY, CDR2 SYGVKD. The CDR3 DNA reads TGTGCCATCAGTGAGTCGACAGGGGGCAAAGAGACCCAGTACTTC. This codes for CAISESTGGKETQYF.

This clonotype has a handful of counts. CDR3 DNA sequence: TGTGCCACCGAGGTCCATCCCGGGACAGATGGCTACACCTTC. Protein sequence: CATEVHPGTDGYTF. This chain uses TRBV28 with TRBJ1-2; TRBD1 matches at 7 bases. The CDR3 loop spans 14 amino acids. J lost 6 bases, V lost 10 bases, and 14 bases had no gene match. Germline V gene lookup returns CDR1 MDHEN and CDR2 SYDVKM.

On this clonotype itself: No conserved phenylalanine or tryptophan is present at the end of the CDR3, so a read error is the likely explanation. The V gene is TRBV9, the J gene TRBJ2-1; TRBD2 agrees at 14 bases. In germline, CDR1 is SGDLS, CDR2 YYNGEE. The V segment lost 7 bases and the J segment 8 bases; nucleotides outside the gene matches: 8. The CDR3 runs to 15 residues. The CDR3 sequence: CASATGTSGSYEQFI. The CDR3 bases are TGTGCCAGCGCGACCGGGACTAGCGGGAGTTATGAGCAGTTCATC.

This clonotype was counted many times. The rearrangement joins TRBV15 to TRBJ2-5, with TRBD1 identical over 10 bases. The CDR3 runs to 16 residues. Per germline, CDR1 LNHNV and CDR2 YYDKDF (reference sequence). The V gene end was trimmed by 2 bases and the J gene end by 3 bases; junction bases not matched to a gene: 6. The CDR3 region is CATSRPGQGTEETQYF. DNA of the CDR3: TGTGCCACCAGCAGACCGGGACAGGGGACTGAAGAGACCCAGTACTTC.

This sequence joins TRBV30 and TRBJ1-1; TRBD1 matches at 7 bases. This CDR3 has 14 residues. Germline CDR1 reads GTSNPN; CDR2 reads SVGIG (reference sequence). With 7 bases clipped from V and 4 bases from J, the junction kept 12 bases outside the gene matches. CDR3 nucleotide sequence: TGTGCCTCGACAGCGACAGGGTTGAGCACTGAAGCTTTCTTT. Translating it yields CASTATGLSTEAFF.

This clonotype was counted many times. The J gene is TRBJ2-1, the V gene TRBV7-2; possible D gene TRBD2, 6 bases. This CDR3 is 13 amino acids long. V shed 5 bases and J shed 10 bases, with 15 bases lying between them. CDR1 is SGHTA, CDR2 FQGNSA, per germline. The CDR3 DNA is TGTGCCAGCAGCCCAGGTCGGAGGGACGAGCAGTTCTTC. It translates to CASSPGRRDEQFF.

This clonotype was detected many times. The gene calls are TRBV3-1 and TRBJ2-2; D ambiguous. V was pared by 0 bases and J by 2 bases, with 16 bases between. Germline V gene data show CDR1 as LGHDT and CDR2 as YNNKEL (reference sequence). The CDR3 runs 18 residues. The CDR3 DNA is TGTGCCAGCAGCCAAGAGGTTAGGACGCAAAAAAACACCGGGGAGCTGTTTTTT. Its protein product is CASSQEVRTQKNTGELFF.

For this clonotype: Germline is not matched at one junction end, which may reflect a read error. V is TRBV2 and J is TRBJ2-2, with D hard to call. The CDR3 is 13 amino acids. Germline V CDR1 and CDR2: SNHLY, FYNNEI. CDR3 in amino acids: CVSMLRDTGELFF. DNA for the CDR3: TGTGTCAGCATGCTTAGGGACACCGGGGAGCTGTTTTTT.

This clonotype occurred a few times. The chain couples TRBV10-3 to TRBJ1-1; D is unclear. CDR1 is ENHRY and CDR2 is SYGVKD in the germline V gene. The CDR3 totals 13 residues. Trimming cost V 6 bases and J 1 base, with 9 bases left between them. CDR3 sequence (DNA): TGTGCCATCAGGCCCCAAGGGAACACTGAAGCTTTCTTT. This encodes CAIRPQGNTEAFF.

The table lists this clonotype with many counts. The chain recombines TRBV15 with TRBJ2-5, with 7 positions matching TRBD2. J was trimmed by 10 bases and V by 0 bases; bases with no gene match: 11. The CDR3 totals 15 residues. The germline CDR1 and CDR2 sequences are LNHNV and YYDKDF (reference sequence). CDR3 nucleotide sequence: TGTGCCACCAGCAGAGATCGCGGGAGCTTGGGGGGCCAGTACTTC. This codes for CATSRDRGSLGGQYF.

This clonotype was counted ten times or more. The CDR3 region is CASSFPGDNQPQHF. The CDR3 region has the DNA TGTGCCAGCAGTTTCCCAGGGGACAATCAGCCCCAGCATTTT. The gene calls are TRBV12-3 or TRBV12-4 and TRBJ1-5; TRBD1 might be the D (6 bases). The CDR3 contains 14 residues. V was clipped by 3 bases and J by 3 bases, with 9 bases between them.

This chain joins TRBV28 and TRBJ1-2; D possibly corresponds to TRBD1 (6 bases). The germline gives CDR1 MDHEN, CDR2 SYDVKM. The V end was cut by 3 bases, the J end by 3 bases, with 11 bases between. This CDR3 spans 14 amino acids. The chain's CDR3 is CASSLGRGDYGYTF. The CDR3 region has the DNA TGTGCCAGCAGTTTGGGCAGGGGCGACTATGGCTACACCTTC.

This clonotype was detected ten times or more. The rearrangement uses TRBV11-2 and TRBJ2-5; 8 bases agree with TRBD2. Germline V gene sequence: CDR1 SGHAT, CDR2 FQNNGV. The V segment lost 0 bases and the J segment 5 bases; nucleotides outside the gene matches: 5. This CDR3 is built from 15 residues. The CDR3 reads CASSLDGTSRETQYF. Written as DNA, the CDR3 is TGTGCCAGCAGCTTAGATGGGACTAGTCGGGAGACCCAGTACTTC.

CDR3 nucleotide sequence: TGCGCCAGCAGCTTGGGGGGACAGGGGGACTACAATGAGCAGTTCTTC. This encodes CASSLGGQGDYNEQFF. The chain is built from TRBV5-1 and TRBJ2-1, with TRBD1 identical over 11 bases. The CDR3 is 16 amino acids. With V trimmed by 0 bases and J by 3 bases, 2 bases remained unmatched. Germline loops: CDR1 SGHRS, CDR2 YFSETQ.

This clonotype was counted at least ten times. The J gene is TRBJ2-1, the V gene TRBV20-1; TRBD2 aligns across 12 bases. CDR3 length: 15 amino acids. V shed 5 bases, J shed 0 bases, and the junction held 2 bases outside the gene matches. Germline CDR1 DFQATT, CDR2 SNEGSKA (reference sequence). The CDR3 sequence: CSAWTSGDSYNEQFF. CDR3 coding DNA: TGCAGTGCTTGGACTAGCGGGGACTCCTACAATGAGCAGTTCTTC.